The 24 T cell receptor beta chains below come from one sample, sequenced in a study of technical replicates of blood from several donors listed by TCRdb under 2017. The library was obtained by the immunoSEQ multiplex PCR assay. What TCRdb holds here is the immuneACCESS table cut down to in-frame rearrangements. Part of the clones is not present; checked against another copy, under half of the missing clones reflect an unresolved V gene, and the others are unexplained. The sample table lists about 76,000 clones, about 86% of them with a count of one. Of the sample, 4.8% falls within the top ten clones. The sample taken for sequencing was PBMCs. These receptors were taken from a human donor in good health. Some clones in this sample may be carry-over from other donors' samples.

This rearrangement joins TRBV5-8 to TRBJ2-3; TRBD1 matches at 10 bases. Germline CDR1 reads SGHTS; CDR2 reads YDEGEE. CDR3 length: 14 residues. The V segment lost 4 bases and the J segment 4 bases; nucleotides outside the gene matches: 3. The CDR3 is CASSRGQGSDTQYF. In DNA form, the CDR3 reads TGTGCCAGCAGCCGGGGACAGGGGTCAGATACGCAGTATTTT.

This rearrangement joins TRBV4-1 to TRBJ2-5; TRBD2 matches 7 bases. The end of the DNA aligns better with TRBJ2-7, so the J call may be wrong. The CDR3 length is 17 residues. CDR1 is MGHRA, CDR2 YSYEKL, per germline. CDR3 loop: CASSQGIVWRGNYEQYF. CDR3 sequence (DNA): TGCGCCAGCAGCCAAGGGATCGTATGGCGGGGGAACTACGAGCAGTACTTC.

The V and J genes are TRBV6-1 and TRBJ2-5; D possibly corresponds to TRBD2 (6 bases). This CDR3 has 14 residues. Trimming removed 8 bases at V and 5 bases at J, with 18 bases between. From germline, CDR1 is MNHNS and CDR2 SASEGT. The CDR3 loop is CASAFDGGFETQYF. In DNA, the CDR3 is TGTGCCAGCGCCTTTGACGGAGGGTTCGAGACCCAGTACTTC.

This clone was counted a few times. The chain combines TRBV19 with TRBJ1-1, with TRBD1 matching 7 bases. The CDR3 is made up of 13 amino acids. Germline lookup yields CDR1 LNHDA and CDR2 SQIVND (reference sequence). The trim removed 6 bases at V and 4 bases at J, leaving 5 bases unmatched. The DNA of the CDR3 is TGTGCCAGTAGAGACAGGGAGACCACTGAAGCTTTCTTT. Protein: CASRDRETTEAFF.

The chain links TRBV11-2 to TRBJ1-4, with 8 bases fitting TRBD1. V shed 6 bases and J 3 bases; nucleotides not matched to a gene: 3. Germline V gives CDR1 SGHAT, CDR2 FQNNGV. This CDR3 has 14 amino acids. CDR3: CASRSTGANEKLFF. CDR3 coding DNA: TGTGCCAGCAGATCGACAGGGGCTAATGAAAAACTGTTTTTT.

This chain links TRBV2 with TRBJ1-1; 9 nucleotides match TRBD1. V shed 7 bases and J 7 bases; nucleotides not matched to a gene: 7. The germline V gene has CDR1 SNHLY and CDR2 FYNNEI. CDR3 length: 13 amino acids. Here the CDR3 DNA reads TGTGCCAGCAAGGGACAGGGTCCAGGTGAAGCTTTCTTT. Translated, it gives CASKGQGPGEAFF. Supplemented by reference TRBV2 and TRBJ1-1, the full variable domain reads EPEVTQTPSHQVTQMGQEVILRCVPISNHLYFYWYRQILGQKVEFLVSFYNNEISEKSEIFDDQFSVERPDGSNFTLKIRSTKLEDSAMYFCASKGQGPGEAFFGQGTRLTVV.

The DNA of the CDR3 is TGTGCCACCAGCAGAGATCCATTAGCGGGATTCACAGATACGCAGTATTTT. Translation gives CATSRDPLAGFTDTQYF. The genes are TRBV15 and TRBJ2-3, with 8 bases aligning to TRBD2. The CDR3 is made up of 17 amino acids. Per the germline V gene, CDR1 is LNHNV and CDR2 is YYDKDF (reference sequence). Trimming cost V 0 bases and J 2 bases; bases outside gene matches: 7.

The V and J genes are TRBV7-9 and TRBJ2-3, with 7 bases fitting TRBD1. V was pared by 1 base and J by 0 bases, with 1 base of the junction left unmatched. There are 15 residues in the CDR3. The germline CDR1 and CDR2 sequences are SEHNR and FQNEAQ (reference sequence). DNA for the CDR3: TGTGCCAGCAGCTTAGGACAGGGAAGCACAGATACGCAGTATTTT. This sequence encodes CASSLGQGSTDTQYF.

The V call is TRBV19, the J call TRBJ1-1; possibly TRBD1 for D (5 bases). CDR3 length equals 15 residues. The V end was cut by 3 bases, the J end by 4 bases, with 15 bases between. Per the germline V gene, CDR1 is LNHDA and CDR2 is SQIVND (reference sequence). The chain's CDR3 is CASSMLRARGTEAFF. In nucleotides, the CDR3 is TGTGCCAGTAGTATGCTCAGGGCGCGGGGCACTGAAGCTTTCTTT.

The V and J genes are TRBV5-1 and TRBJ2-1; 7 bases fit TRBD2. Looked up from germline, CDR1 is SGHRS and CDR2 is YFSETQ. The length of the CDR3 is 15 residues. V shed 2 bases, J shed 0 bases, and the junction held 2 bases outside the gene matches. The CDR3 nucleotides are TGCGCCAGCAGCTTTACTAGCGACTCCTACAATGAGCAGTTCTTC. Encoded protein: CASSFTSDSYNEQFF.

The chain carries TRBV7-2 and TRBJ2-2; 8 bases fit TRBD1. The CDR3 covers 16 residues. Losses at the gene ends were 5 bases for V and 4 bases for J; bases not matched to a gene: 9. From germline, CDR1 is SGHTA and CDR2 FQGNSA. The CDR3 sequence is CASSIRQGSITGELFF. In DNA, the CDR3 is TGTGCCAGCAGCATCCGACAGGGGTCGATCACCGGGGAGCTGTTTTTT. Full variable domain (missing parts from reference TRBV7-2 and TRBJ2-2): GAGVSQSPSNKVTEKGKDVELRCDPISGHTALYWYRQSLGQGLEFLIYFQGNSAPDKSGLPSDRFSAERTGGSVSTLTIQRTQQEDSAVYLCASSIRQGSITGELFFGEGSRLTVL.

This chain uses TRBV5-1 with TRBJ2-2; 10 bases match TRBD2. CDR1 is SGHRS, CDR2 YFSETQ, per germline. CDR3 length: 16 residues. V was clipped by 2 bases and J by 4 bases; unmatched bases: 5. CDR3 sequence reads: CASSFLAGESTGELFF. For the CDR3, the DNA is TGCGCCAGCAGCTTTCTAGCGGGAGAGAGCACCGGGGAGCTGTTTTTT.

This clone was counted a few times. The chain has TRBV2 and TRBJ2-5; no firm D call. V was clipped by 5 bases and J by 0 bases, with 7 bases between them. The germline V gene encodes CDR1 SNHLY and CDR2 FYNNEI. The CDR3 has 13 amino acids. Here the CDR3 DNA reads TGTGCCAGCAGTTGGAGTTACCAAGAGACCCAGTACTTC. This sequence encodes CASSWSYQETQYF.

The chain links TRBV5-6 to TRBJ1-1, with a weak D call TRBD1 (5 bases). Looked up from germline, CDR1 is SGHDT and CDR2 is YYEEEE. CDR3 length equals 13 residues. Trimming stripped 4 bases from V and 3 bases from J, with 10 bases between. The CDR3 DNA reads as TGTGCCAGCAGCCCGCGGGGGGACACTGAAGCTTTCTTT. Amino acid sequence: CASSPRGDTEAFF.

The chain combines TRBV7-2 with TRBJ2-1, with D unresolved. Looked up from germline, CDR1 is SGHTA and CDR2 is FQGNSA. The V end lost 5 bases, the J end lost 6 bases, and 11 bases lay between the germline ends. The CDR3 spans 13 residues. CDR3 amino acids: CASSPTVANEQFF. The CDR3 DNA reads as TGTGCCAGCAGCCCCACAGTGGCCAATGAGCAGTTCTTC. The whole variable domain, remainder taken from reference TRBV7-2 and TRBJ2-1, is GAGVSQSPSNKVTEKGKDVELRCDPISGHTALYWYRQSLGQGLEFLIYFQGNSAPDKSGLPSDRFSAERTGGSVSTLTIQRTQQEDSAVYLCASSPTVANEQFFGPGTRLTVL.

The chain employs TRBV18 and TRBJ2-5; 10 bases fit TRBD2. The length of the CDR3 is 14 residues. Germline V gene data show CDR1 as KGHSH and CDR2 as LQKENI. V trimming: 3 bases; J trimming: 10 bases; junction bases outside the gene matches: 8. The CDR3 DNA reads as TGTGCCAGCTCACCGGAGGCTAGCGGGAGAGTCCAGTACTTC. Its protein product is CASSPEASGRVQYF. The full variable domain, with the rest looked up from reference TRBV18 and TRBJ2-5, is NAGVMQNPRHLVRRRGQEARLRCSPMKGHSHVYWYRQLPEEGLKFMVYLQKENIIDESGMPKERFSAEFPKEGPSILRIQQVVRGDSAAYFCASSPEASGRVQYFGPGTRLLVL.

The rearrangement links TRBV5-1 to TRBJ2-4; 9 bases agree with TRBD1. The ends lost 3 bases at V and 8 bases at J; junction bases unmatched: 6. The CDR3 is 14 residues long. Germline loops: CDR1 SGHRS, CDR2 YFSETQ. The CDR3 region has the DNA TGCGCCAGCAGCTGGGGACAGGGTTTTTACATTCAGTACTTC. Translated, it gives CASSWGQGFYIQYF.

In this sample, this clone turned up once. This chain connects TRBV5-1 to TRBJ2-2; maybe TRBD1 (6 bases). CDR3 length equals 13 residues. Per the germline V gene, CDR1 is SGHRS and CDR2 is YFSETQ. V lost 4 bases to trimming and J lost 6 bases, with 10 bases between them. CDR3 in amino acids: CASSPRGSGELFF. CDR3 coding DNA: TGCGCCAGCAGCCCCAGGGGATCCGGGGAGCTGTTTTTT.

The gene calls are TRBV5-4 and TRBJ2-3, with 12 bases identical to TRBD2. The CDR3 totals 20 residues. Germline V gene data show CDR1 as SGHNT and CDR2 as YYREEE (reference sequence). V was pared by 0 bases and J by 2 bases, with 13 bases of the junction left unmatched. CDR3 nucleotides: TGTGCCAGCAGCTTGGCCGGGCTAGCGGGGGGGAACGAGAACACAGATACGCAGTATTTT. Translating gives CASSLAGLAGGNENTDTQYF.

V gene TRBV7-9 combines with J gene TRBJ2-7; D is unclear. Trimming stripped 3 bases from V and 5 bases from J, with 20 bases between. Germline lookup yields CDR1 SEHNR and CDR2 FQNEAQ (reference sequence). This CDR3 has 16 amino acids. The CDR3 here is CASSLGQRQLLDEQYF. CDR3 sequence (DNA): TGTGCCAGCAGCTTGGGTCAGAGGCAACTCCTGGACGAGCAGTACTTC.

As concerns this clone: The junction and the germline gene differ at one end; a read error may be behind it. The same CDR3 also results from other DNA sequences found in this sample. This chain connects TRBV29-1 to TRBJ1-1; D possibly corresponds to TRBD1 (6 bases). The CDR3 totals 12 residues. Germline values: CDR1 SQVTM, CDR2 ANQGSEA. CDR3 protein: CSVVGGDTEAFF. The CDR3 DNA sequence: TGCAGCGTTGTGGGGGGGGACACTGAAGCCTTCTTT.

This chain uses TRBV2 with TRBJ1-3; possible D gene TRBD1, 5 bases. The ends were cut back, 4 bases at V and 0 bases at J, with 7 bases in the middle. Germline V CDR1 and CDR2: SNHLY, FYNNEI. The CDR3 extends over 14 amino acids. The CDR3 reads CASSAGISGNTIYF. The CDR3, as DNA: TGTGCCAGCAGTGCAGGGATCTCTGGAAACACCATATATTTT.

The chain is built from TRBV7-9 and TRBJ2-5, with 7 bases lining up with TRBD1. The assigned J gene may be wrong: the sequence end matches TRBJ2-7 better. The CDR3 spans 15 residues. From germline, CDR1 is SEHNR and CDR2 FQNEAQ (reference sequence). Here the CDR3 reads CASSRTTGVVDEQYF. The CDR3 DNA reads TGTGCCAGCAGCCGGACAACAGGGGTTGTCGACGAGCAGTACTTC.

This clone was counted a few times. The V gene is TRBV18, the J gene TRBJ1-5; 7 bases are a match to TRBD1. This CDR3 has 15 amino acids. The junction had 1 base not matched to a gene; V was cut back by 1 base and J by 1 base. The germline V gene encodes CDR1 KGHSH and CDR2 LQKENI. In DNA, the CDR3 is TGTGCCAGCTCACCACAGGGGGCGAGCAATCAGCCCCAGCATTTT. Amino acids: CASSPQGASNQPQHF.